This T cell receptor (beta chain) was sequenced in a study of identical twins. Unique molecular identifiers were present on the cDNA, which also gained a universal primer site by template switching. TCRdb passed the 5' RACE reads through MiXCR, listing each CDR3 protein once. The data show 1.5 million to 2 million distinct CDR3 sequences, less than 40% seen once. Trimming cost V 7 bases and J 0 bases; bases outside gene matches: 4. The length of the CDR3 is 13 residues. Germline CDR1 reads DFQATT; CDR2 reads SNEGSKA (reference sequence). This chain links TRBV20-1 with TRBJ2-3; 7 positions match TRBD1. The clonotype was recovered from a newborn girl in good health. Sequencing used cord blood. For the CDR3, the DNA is TGCAGTGGGGGACAGACTAGCACAGATACGCAGTATTTT. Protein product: CSGGQTSTDTQYF.